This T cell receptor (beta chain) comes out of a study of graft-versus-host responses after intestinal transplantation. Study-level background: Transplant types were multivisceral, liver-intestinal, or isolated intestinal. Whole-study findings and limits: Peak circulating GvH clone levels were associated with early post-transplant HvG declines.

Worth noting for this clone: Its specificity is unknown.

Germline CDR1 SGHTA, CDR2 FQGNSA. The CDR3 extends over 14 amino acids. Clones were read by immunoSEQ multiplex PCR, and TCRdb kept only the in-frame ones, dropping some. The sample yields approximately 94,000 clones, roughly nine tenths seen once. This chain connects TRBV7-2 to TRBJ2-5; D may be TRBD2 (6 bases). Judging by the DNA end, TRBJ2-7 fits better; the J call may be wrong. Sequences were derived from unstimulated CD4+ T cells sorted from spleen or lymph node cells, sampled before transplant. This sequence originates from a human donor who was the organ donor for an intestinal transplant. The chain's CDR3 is CASSLSGGPYEQYF. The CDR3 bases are TGTGCCAGCAGCTTATCCGGGGGTCCCTACGAGCAGTACTTC.